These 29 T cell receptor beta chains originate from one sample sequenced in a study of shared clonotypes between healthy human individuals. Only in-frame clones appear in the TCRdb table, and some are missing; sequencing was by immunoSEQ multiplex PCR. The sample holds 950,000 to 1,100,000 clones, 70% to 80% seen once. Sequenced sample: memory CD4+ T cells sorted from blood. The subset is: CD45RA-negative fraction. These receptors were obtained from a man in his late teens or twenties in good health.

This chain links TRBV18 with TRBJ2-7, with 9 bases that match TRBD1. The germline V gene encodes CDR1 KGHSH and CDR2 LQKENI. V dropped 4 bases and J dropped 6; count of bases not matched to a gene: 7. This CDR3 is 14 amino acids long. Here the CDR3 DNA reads TGTGCCAGCTCACGGGGACAGGGCTTCGGCGAGCAGTACTTC. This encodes CASSRGQGFGEQYF.

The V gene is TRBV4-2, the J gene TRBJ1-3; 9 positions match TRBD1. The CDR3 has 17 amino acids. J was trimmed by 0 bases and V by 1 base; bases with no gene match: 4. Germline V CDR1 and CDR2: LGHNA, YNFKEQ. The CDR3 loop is CASSQGTGVSSGNTIYF. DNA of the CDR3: TGTGCCAGCAGCCAAGGGACAGGGGTGAGCTCTGGAAACACCATATATTTT.

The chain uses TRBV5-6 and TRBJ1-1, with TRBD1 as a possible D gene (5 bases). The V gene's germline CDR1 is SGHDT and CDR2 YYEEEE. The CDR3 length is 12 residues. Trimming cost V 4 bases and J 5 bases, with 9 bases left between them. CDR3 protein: CASSRTRTEAFF. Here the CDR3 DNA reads TGTGCCAGCAGCAGGACACGAACTGAAGCTTTCTTT.

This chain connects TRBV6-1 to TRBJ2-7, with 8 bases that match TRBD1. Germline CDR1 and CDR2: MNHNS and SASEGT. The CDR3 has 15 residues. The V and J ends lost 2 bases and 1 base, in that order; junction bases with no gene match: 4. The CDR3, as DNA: TGTGCCAGCAGTGAACGACAGGGGACTTCCTACGAGCAGTACTTC. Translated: CASSERQGTSYEQYF.

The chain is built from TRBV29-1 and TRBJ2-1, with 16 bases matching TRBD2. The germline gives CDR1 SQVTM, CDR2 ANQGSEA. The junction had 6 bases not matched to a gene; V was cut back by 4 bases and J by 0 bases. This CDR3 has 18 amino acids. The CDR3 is CSVAGTSGRAGSYNEQFF. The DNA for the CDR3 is TGCAGCGTTGCCGGGACTAGCGGGAGGGCCGGCTCCTACAATGAGCAGTTCTTC.

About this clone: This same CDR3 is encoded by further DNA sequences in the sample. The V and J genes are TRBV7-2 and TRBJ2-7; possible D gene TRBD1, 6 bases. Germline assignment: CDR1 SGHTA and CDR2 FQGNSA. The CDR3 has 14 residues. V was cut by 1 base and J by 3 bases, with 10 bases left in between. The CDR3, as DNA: TGTGCCAGCAGCTTAGGTACAGGGTTCTACGAGCAGTACTTC. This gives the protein CASSLGTGFYEQYF.

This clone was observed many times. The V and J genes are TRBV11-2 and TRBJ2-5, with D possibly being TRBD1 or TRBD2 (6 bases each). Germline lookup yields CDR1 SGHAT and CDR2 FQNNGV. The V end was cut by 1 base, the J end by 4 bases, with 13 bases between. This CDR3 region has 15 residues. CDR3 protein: CASSLGSGAVETQYF. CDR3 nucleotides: TGTGCCAGCAGCTTAGGGTCGGGGGCCGTAGAGACCCAGTACTTC.

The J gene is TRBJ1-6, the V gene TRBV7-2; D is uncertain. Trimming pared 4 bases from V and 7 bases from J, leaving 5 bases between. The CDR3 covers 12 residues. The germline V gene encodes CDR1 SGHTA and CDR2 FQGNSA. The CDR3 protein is CASSSLNSPLHF. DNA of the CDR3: TGTGCCAGCAGCTCCTTAAATTCACCCCTCCACTTT.

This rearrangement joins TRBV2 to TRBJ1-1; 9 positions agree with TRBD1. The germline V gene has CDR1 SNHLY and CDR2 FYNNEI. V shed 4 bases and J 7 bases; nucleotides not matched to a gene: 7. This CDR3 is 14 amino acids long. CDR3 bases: TGTGCCAGCAGTGGTTGGACAGGGGTTAGTGAAGCTTTCTTT. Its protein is CASSGWTGVSEAFF.

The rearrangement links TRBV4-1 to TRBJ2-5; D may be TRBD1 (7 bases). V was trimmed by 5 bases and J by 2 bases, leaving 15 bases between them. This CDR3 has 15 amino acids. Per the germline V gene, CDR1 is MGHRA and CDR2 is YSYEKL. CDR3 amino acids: CASSYPGGMQETQYF. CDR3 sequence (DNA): TGCGCCAGCAGCTACCCAGGGGGGATGCAAGAGACCCAGTACTTC.

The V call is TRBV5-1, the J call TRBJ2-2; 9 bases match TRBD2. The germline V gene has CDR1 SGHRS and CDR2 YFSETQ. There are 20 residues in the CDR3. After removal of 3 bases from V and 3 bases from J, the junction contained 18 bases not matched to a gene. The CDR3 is CASSWRGLASTGTHTGELFF. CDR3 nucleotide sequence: TGCGCCAGCAGCTGGCGGGGACTAGCCTCAACGGGAACTCACACCGGGGAGCTGTTTTTT.

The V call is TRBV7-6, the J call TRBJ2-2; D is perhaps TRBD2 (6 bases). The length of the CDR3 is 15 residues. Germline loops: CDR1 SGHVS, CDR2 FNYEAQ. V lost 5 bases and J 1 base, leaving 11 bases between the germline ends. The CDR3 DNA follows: TGTGCCAGCAGCCCAGGAGCGGGGAACACCGGGGAGCTGTTTTTT. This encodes CASSPGAGNTGELFF.

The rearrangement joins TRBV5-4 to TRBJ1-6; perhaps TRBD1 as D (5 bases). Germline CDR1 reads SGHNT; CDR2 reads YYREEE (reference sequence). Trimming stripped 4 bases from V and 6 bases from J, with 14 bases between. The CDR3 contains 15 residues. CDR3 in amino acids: CASSVTGPSNSPLHF. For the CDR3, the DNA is TGTGCCAGCAGCGTCACAGGTCCCTCTAATTCACCCCTCCACTTT.

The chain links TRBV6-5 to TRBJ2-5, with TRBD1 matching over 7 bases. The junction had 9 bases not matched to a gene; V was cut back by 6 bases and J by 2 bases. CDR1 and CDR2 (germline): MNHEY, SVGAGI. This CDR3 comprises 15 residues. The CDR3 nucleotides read TGTGCCAGCAGCCGTGGTGGGACAGCACAAGAGACCCAGTACTTC. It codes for CASSRGGTAQETQYF.

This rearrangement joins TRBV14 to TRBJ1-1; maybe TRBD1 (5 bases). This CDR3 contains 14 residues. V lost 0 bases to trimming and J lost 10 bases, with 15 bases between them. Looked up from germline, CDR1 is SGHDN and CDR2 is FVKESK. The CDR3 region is CASSQEVAGLLAFF. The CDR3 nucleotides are TGTGCCAGCAGCCAAGAGGTGGCAGGGTTATTAGCTTTCTTT.

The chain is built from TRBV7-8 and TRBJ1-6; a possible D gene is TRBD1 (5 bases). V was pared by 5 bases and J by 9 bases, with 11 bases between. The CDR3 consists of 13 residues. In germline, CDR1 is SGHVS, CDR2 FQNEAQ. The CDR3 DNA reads TGTGCCAGCAGCCCAGGGACGTCTTCACCCCTCCACTTT. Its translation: CASSPGTSSPLHF.

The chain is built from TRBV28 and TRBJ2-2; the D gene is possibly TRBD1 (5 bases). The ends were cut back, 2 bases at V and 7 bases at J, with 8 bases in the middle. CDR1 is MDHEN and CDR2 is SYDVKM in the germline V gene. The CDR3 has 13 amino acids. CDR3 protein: CASSLQGIGELFF. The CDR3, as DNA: TGTGCCAGCAGTTTACAGGGAATCGGGGAGCTGTTTTTT.

The CDR3 DNA reads as TGTGCCAGCAGTGAAGAGGGACACCAGCCCCAGCATTTT. Residues: CASSEEGHQPQHF. J is TRBJ1-5 and V is TRBV6-1; D is perhaps TRBD1 (6 bases). V gave up 1 base and J gave up 7 bases, with 8 bases separating them. The CDR3 loop spans 13 amino acids. Germline-derived CDR1 and CDR2 are MNHNS and SASEGT.

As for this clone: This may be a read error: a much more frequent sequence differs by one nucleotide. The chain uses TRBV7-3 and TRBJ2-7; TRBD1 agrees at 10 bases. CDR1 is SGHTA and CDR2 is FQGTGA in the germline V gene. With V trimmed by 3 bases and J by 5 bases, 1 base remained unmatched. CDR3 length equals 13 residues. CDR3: CASSFGTGDEQYF. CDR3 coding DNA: TGTGCCAGCAGCTTCGGGACAGGGGACGAGCAGTACTTC.

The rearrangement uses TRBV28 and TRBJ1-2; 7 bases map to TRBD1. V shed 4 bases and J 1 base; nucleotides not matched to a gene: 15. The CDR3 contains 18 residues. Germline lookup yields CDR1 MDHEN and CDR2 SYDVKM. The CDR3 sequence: CASSSPGGTPGLNYGYTF. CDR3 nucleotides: TGTGCCAGCAGTTCCCCAGGGGGTACGCCAGGGCTTAACTATGGCTACACCTTC.

The CDR3 is CASSEAYRSPLHF. The CDR3 nucleotides are TGTGCCAGCAGTGAAGCGTACCGGTCACCCCTCCACTTT. V is TRBV6-1 and J is TRBJ1-6; D gene unclear. The CDR3 spans 13 residues. V was trimmed by 0 bases and J by 10 bases, leaving 7 bases between them. The germline V gene has CDR1 MNHNS and CDR2 SASEGT.

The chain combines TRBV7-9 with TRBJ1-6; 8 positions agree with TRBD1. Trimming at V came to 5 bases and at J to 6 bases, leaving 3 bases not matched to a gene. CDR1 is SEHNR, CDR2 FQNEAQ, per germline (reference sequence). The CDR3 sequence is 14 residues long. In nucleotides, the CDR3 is TGTGCCAGCAGCCCGGACAGGGTTAATTCACCCCTCCACTTT. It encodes CASSPDRVNSPLHF.

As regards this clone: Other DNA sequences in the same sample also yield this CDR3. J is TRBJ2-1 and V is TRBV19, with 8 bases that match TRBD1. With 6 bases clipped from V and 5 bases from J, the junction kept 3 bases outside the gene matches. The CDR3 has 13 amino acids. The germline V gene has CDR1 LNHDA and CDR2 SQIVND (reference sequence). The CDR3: CASSKDRDNEQFF. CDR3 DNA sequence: TGTGCCAGTAGCAAGGACAGGGACAATGAGCAGTTCTTC.

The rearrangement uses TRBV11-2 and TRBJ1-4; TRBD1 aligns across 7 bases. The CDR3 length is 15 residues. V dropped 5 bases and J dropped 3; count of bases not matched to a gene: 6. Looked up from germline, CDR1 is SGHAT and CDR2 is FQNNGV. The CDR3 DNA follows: TGTGCCAGCAGCCCCCCGACAGGGTCTAATGAAAAACTGTTTTTT. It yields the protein CASSPPTGSNEKLFF.

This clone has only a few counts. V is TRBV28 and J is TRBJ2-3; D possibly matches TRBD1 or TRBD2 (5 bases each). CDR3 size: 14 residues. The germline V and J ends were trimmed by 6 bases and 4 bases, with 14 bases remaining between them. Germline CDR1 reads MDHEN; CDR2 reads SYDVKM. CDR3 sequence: CASSAALGADTQYF. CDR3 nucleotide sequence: TGTGCCAGCAGCGCGGCCTTGGGGGCAGATACGCAGTATTTT.

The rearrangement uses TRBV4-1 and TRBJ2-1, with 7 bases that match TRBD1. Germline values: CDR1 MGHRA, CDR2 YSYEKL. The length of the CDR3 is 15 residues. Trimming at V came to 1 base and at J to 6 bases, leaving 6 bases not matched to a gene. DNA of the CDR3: TGCGCCAGCAGCCAAGGACAGGGCAGGGGCAATGAGCAGTTCTTC. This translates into CASSQGQGRGNEQFF.

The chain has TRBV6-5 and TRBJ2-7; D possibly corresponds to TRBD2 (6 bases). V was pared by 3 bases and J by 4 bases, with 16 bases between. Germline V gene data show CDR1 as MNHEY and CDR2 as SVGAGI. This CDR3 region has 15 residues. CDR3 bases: TGTGCCAGCAGTTATTATAACGGGGGACGATACGAGCAGTACTTC. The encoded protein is CASSYYNGGRYEQYF.

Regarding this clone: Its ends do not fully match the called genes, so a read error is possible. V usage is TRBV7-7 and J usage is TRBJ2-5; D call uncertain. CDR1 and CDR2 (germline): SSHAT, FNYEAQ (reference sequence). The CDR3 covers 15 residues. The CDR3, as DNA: TGTGCTAGCAGCTTAGGGAATGGATTTGGGGAGACCCAGTACTTC. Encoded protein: CASSLGNGFGETQYF. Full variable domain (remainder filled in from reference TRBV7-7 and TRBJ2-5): GAGVSQSPRYKVTKRGQDVTLRCDPISSHATLYWYQQALGQGPEFLTYFNYEAQPDKSGLPSDRFSAERPEGSISTLTIQRTEQRDSAMYRCASSLGNGFGETQYFGPGTRLLVL.

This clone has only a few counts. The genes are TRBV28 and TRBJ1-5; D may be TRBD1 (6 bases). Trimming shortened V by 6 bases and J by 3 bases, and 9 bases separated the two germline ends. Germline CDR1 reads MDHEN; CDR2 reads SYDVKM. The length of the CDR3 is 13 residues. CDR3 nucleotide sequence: TGTGCCAGCAGCTCAGGGGTCAATCAGCCCCAGCATTTT. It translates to CASSSGVNQPQHF.